The T cell receptor (beta chain) under discussion was sequenced for a study of early T cells in non-severe SARS-CoV-2 infection. Unique molecular identifiers (one per individual cDNA molecule) were attached. TCRdb fed the 5' RACE reads into MiXCR, producing one record per CDR3 protein. The repertoire holds approximately 70,000 distinct CDR3 sequences, 12% seen once, with over 0.95% in the top ten. CDR1 SGHDT and CDR2 YYEEEE come from the germline V gene. This CDR3 comprises 18 residues. Between the trimmed V and J ends, which lost 3 bases and 4 bases, there was a span of 23 bases. The sample taken for sequencing was whole blood. The chain uses TRBV5-6 and TRBJ2-1; D is perhaps TRBD2 (5 bases). This receptor was obtained from an adult who was a healthcare worker with PCR-confirmed SARS-CoV-2 infection or an uninfected control (not recorded which). CDR3 region: CASSSSLSRAGGYNEQFF. The CDR3 coding sequence is TGTGCCAGCAGCTCCTCACTAAGCCGGGCCGGCGGGTACAATGAGCAGTTCTTC.